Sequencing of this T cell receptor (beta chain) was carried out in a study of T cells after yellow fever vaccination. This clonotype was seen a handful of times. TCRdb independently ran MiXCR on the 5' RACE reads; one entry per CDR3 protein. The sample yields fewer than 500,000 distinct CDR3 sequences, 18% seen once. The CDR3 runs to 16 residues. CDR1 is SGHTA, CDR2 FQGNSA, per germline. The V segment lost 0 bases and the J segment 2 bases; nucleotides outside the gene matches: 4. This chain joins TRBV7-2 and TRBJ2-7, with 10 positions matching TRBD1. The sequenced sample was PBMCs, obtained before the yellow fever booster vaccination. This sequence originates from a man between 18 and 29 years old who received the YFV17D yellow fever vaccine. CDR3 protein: CASSLASGQGTYEQYF. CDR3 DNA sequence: TGTGCCAGCAGCTTAGCGTCGGGACAGGGGACCTACGAGCAGTACTTC.